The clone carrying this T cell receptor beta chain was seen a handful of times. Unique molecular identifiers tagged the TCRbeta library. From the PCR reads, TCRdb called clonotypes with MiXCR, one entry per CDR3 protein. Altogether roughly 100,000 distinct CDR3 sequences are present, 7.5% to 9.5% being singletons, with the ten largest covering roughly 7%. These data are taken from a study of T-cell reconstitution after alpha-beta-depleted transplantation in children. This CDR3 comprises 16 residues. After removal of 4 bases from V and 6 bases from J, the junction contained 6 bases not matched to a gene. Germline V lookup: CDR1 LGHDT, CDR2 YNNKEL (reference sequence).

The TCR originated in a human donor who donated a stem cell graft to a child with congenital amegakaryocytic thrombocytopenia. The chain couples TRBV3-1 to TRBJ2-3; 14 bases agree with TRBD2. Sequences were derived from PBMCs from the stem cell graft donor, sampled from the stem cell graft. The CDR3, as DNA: TGTGCCAGCAGCCGGTCGACTAGCGGGGGGGCTGATACGCAGTATTTT. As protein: CASSRSTSGGADTQYF.